Listed below are T cell receptor beta chains from one sample, sequenced in a study of OX40 agonist ivuxolimab in advanced cancers. TCRdb keeps only in-frame clones here, not all; method: immunoSEQ multiplex PCR. The table lists around 12,000 clones, around 83% of them singletons. Sequencing was performed on CD4+ or CD8+ T cells sorted from blood, taken in a trial of the OX40 agonist ivuxolimab. Receptors were obtained from an adult with an advanced solid tumor such as melanoma, head and neck, liver or kidney cancer. CDR3s include the opening cysteine and the closing phenylalanine or tryptophan. Fields, in order: clone size, V gene, J gene, D gene, CDR3 protein, CDR3 DNA. A D gene is named only where the DNA matches it firmly. The size of a clone is reported for some rows only, either as once, few or many, or as a class for expanded clones.

NA	TRBV4-2	TRBJ2-7	NA	CASSQDFEEDEQYF	TGTGCCAGCAGCCAAGATTTTGAAGAGGACGAGCAGTACTTC
medium-sized	TRBV2	TRBJ2-7	TRBD2	CASSEAAGGRTYEQYF	TGTGCCAGCAGTGAAGCTGCGGGGGGGCGCACCTACGAGCAGTACTTC
NA	TRBV6-5	TRBJ2-5	TRBD2	CASRPGLVLPETQYF	TGTGCCAGCAGACCGGGACTAGTTCTTCCAGAGACCCAGTACTTC
NA	TRBV7-9	TRBJ2-7	NA	CASSLSQGSPYEQYF	TGTGCCAGCAGCTTATCGCAGGGTTCCCCCTACGAGCAGTACTTC
NA	TRBV4-3	TRBJ2-3	TRBD2	CASSQEGLAGGRDTQYF	TGCGCCAGCAGCCAAGAAGGGCTAGCGGGAGGCAGAGATACGCAGTATTTT
NA	TRBV6-5	TRBJ2-5	NA	CASSFQETQYF	TGTGCCAGCAGTTTTCAAGAGACCCAGTACTTC
few	TRBV5-5	TRBJ2-2	TRBD2	CASSLDSGGTGELFF	TGTGCCAGCAGCTTGGACTCGGGGGGCACCGGGGAGCTGTTTTTT
NA	TRBV7-9	TRBJ2-2	NA	CASSLSAGELFF	TGTGCCAGCAGCTTGAGCGCCGGGGAGCTGTTTTTT
NA	TRBV28	TRBJ2-7	NA	CASSPSNWGEQYF	TGTGCCAGCAGCCCCTCCAACTGGGGCGAGCAGTACTTC
NA	TRBV11-2	TRBJ1-3	TRBD1	CASSPSHRGPGNTIYF	TGTGCCAGCAGCCCTTCCCACAGGGGGCCTGGAAACACCATATATTTT
NA	TRBV11-2	TRBJ2-7	NA	CASSLAASLGNPSYEQYF	TGTGCCAGCAGCTTAGCTGCCTCCTTAGGGAATCCCTCCTACGAGCAGTACTTC
NA	TRBV4-3	TRBJ1-1	TRBD1	CASSQFAGGTEAFF	TGCGCCAGCAGCCAATTCGCAGGGGGCACTGAAGCTTTCTTT
NA	TRBV7-8	TRBJ2-1	NA	CASSQLGRGPVEQFF	TGTGCCAGCAGCCAACTAGGGCGAGGGCCAGTTGAGCAGTTCTTC
NA	TRBV28	TRBJ2-1	TRBD2	CASSPSTSGSNEQFF	TGTGCCAGCAGTCCCTCCACTAGCGGGAGCAATGAGCAGTTCTTC
NA	TRBV4-1	TRBJ2-1	NA	CASSPDTGEQFF	TGCGCCAGCAGCCCTGACACGGGGGAGCAGTTCTTC
NA	TRBV7-9	TRBJ2-7	TRBD1	CASTNSTGSYEQYF	TGTGCCAGCACAAATTCGACAGGGTCCTACGAGCAGTACTTC
NA	TRBV5-6	TRBJ1-2	NA	CASSAIGVSYGYTF	TGTGCCAGCAGCGCCATCGGGGTGTCCTATGGCTACACCTTC
NA	TRBV19	TRBJ2-5	NA	CASSAGSAETQYF	TGTGCCAGTAGTGCCGGGAGTGCGGAGACCCAGTACTTC
NA	TRBV5-6	TRBJ1-2	NA	CASSLNYGYTF	TGTGCCAGCAGCTTGAACTATGGCTACACCTTC
NA	TRBV4-3	TRBJ1-1	NA	CASSQERWDTEAFF	TGCGCCAGCAGCCAAGAAAGATGGGACACTGAAGCTTTCTTT
NA	TRBV10-3	TRBJ2-7	NA	CAISDKGISSYEQYF	TGTGCCATCAGTGATAAGGGGATTAGCTCCTACGAGCAGTACTTC
NA	TRBV28	TRBJ2-2	TRBD2	CASSLRPGLAGVDGELFF	TGTGCCAGCAGTTTACGACCCGGACTAGCGGGAGTTGACGGGGAGCTGTTTTTT
NA	TRBV9	TRBJ2-3	NA	CASSVVGGTDTQYF	TGTGCCAGCAGCGTAGTGGGAGGCACAGATACGCAGTATTTT
NA	TRBV27	TRBJ1-2	NA	CASSIGGDYGYTF	TGTGCCAGCAGTATCGGGGGTGACTATGGCTACACCTTC
NA	TRBV19	TRBJ1-5	TRBD1	CASSWGTGQPQHF	TGTGCCAGTAGTTGGGGGACAGGGCAGCCCCAGCATTTT
NA	TRBV7-9	TRBJ2-4	NA	CASSPGKDLAKNIQYF	TGTGCCAGCAGCCCGGGGAAGGATTTAGCCAAAAACATTCAGTACTTC
NA	TRBV19	TRBJ1-1	NA	CASSISYTEAFF	TGTGCCAGTAGTATTAGTTACACTGAAGCTTTCTTT
once	TRBV18	TRBJ2-7	TRBD1	CASSPGPGQGSYEQYF	TGTGCCAGCTCACCCGGACCGGGACAGGGCTCCTACGAGCAGTACTTC
NA	TRBV11-2	TRBJ1-1	TRBD1	CASSSIQGSNTEAFF	TGTGCCAGCAGCTCAATACAGGGGTCGAACACTGAAGCTTTCTTT
medium-sized	TRBV5-6	TRBJ1-1	NA	CASSLRGTEAFF	TGTGCCAGCAGCTTGAGGGGGACTGAAGCTTTCTTT
few	TRBV30	TRBJ1-1	TRBD1	CAWNLGQVNTEAFF	TGTGCCTGGAATTTGGGACAGGTGAACACTGAAGCTTTCTTT
NA	TRBV29-1	TRBJ2-6	NA	CSVEGALSSGANVLTF	TGCAGCGTTGAAGGGGCGTTGAGTTCTGGGGCCAACGTCCTGACTTTC
once	TRBV29-1	TRBJ2-1	NA	CSATDYNEQFF	TGCAGCGCTACAGACTACAATGAGCAGTTCTTC
NA	TRBV18	TRBJ2-7	NA	CASSPSTASSYEQYF	TGTGCCAGCTCACCTAGCACGGCGAGCTCCTACGAGCAGTACTTC